This TCR beta chain was captured by sequencing in a study of CD8 T cells in ankylosing spondylitis. Study-wide results and caveats: A TCR beta motif of about 8 highly homologous variants seemed to mark ankylosing spondylitis blood. Peripheral blood held disease-linked clones only at relatively low frequency, and these were CD8+.

The ends lost 8 bases at V and 3 bases at J; junction bases unmatched: 7. This CDR3 has 13 amino acids. CDR1 is GTSNPN, CDR2 SVGIG, per germline (reference sequence). Comments on this clonotype: No antigen is known for it.

Each CDR3 protein is one row after TCRdb ran MiXCR on the 5' RACE reads. Of 400,000 or so distinct CDR3 sequences listed, around 26% are singletons. This chain uses TRBV30 with TRBJ2-1, with 7 bases that match TRBD2. Material for sequencing was blood, either unsorted or a sorted T cell fraction (not recorded which). The receptor was isolated from a male donor with ankylosing spondylitis. The DNA for the CDR3 is TGTGCCGGAGGTACGGGAGGCTACAATGAGCAGTTCTTC. It yields the protein CAGGTGGYNEQFF.